These 23 T cell receptor beta chains came from one sample sequenced in a study of CD4 T cells in relation to SARS-CoV-2 and coronaviruses. CD4+ T cells from unexposed donors were obtained before the COVID-19 pandemic (2011-2018). The cells were cultured for approximately ten days before CD4+ T cells were isolated. Their antigens are not known. Assay used: immunoSEQ multiplex PCR; TCRdb lists only in-frame clones, some missing. The table includes 16,000 or so clones, 82% detected once. The sequenced sample consisted of CD4+ T cells from PBMCs, cultured in vitro. The receptors originated from a human donor in good health.

This clone has just one count. The chain employs TRBV2 and TRBJ2-5; TRBD2 matches at 9 bases. The germline gives CDR1 SNHLY, CDR2 FYNNEI. The CDR3 has 15 residues. Germline trimming cut 3 bases from V and 7 bases from J; bases unmatched to any gene: 9. CDR3 in DNA: TGTGCCAGCAGTGACGGGGCGGGAGGGCCGTCGACCCAGTACTTC. Translated, it gives CASSDGAGGPSTQYF.

The sample holds one count of this clone. CDR3 nucleotide sequence: TGCGCCAGCAGCTTGGAACCGGGACTAGCGGGAGACGAGCAGTACTTC. Protein product: CASSLEPGLAGDEQYF. V gene TRBV5-1 combines with J gene TRBJ2-7; TRBD2 aligns across 14 bases. There are 16 residues in the CDR3. The trim removed 0 bases at V and 5 bases at J, leaving 4 bases unmatched. The germline gives CDR1 SGHRS, CDR2 YFSETQ.

The gene calls are TRBV27 and TRBJ1-2; D not certain. The CDR3 consists of 13 residues. Germline V CDR1 and CDR2: MNHEY, SMNVEV (reference sequence). Trimming cost V 4 bases and J 2 bases, with 8 bases left between them. The CDR3 DNA reads as TGTGCCAGCAGTTCCCAGACAAACTATGGCTACACCTTC. The encoded protein is CASSSQTNYGYTF.

The V and J genes are TRBV18 and TRBJ1-1; D is perhaps TRBD1 (6 bases). V was pared by 3 bases and J by 1 base, with 9 bases between. The germline V gene has CDR1 KGHSH and CDR2 LQKENI. The CDR3 contains 14 residues. In DNA form, the CDR3 reads TGTGCCAGCTCACCCCAGGACAGGAACACTGAAGCTTTCTTT. Translation gives CASSPQDRNTEAFF.

The DNA of the CDR3 is TGCGCCAGCGGAGGAACCCTCCGCTCCGGGACTTGGGACACCGGGGAGCTGTTTTTT. It codes for CASGGTLRSGTWDTGELFF. This rearrangement joins TRBV5-1 to TRBJ2-2; tentatively, D is TRBD2 (6 bases). The V and J ends lost 7 bases and 3 bases respectively, with 28 bases between them. Germline values: CDR1 SGHRS, CDR2 YFSETQ. This CDR3 region has 19 residues. Complete variable domain (other parts from reference TRBV5-1 and TRBJ2-2): KAGVTQTPRYLIKTRGQQVTLSCSPISGHRSVSWYQQTPGQGLQFLFEYFSETQRNKGNFPGRFSGRQFSNSRSEMNVSTLELGDSALYLCASGGTLRSGTWDTGELFFGEGSRLTVL.

This clone has more than one count but fewer than ten. The chain is built from TRBV27 and TRBJ2-7; D is undetermined. The CDR3 consists of 12 residues. V gave up 9 bases and J gave up 1 base, with 10 bases separating them. The germline V gene encodes CDR1 MNHEY and CDR2 SMNVEV (reference sequence). This CDR3 reads CASRGLSYEQYF. The CDR3 nucleotides read TGTGCCAGTCGCGGATTATCCTACGAGCAGTACTTC.

The V gene is TRBV9, the J gene TRBJ1-6, with D hard to call. V lost 5 bases, J lost 7 bases, and 10 bases lay in between. The CDR3 is 13 amino acids. The germline V gene encodes CDR1 SGDLS and CDR2 YYNGEE. The CDR3: CASSGGVNSPLHF. CDR3 sequence (DNA): TGTGCCAGCAGTGGAGGCGTCAATTCACCCCTCCACTTT.

The chain is built from TRBV11-2 and TRBJ2-1; 15 nucleotides align to TRBD2. There are 16 residues in the CDR3. Unmatched junction bases numbered 8, after V lost 8 bases and J lost 6 bases. Germline assignment: CDR1 SGHAT and CDR2 FQNNGV. The CDR3 DNA follows: TGTGCCAGCCAAATACCGGGACTAGCGGGAGGCAATGAGCAGTTCTTC. This gives the protein CASQIPGLAGGNEQFF.

This chain uses TRBV4-2 with TRBJ2-1, with TRBD2 identical over 8 bases. CDR3 size: 15 residues. J lost 5 bases, V lost 4 bases, and 7 bases had no gene match. Germline CDR1 LGHNA, CDR2 YNFKEQ. CDR3 DNA: TGTGCCAGCAGCCTCCGGGAGGGGGGAAACAATGAGCAGTTCTTC. It specifies CASSLREGGNNEQFF.

V gene TRBV5-1 combines with J gene TRBJ2-7, with 12 bases fitting TRBD1. Per the germline V gene, CDR1 is SGHRS and CDR2 is YFSETQ. Trimming at V came to 0 bases and at J to 1 base, leaving 5 bases not matched to a gene. CDR3 length: 17 amino acids. Here the CDR3 DNA reads TGCGCCAGCAGCTTGGTTAAGGGACAGGGGGCTTCCTACGAGCAGTACTTC. Amino acids: CASSLVKGQGASYEQYF.

The chain carries TRBV28 and TRBJ1-1; 8 bases agree with TRBD1. V shed 5 bases, J shed 12 bases, and the junction held 17 bases outside the gene matches. Germline CDR1 is MDHEN and CDR2 is SYDVKM. This CDR3 is 15 amino acids long. CDR3 in amino acids: CASSLPQGALSWSFF. CDR3 DNA sequence: TGTGCCAGCAGTCTACCCCAGGGGGCGCTTTCGTGGTCTTTCTTT.

J is TRBJ1-6 and V is TRBV30, with D possibly TRBD1 on 5 matching bases. In germline, CDR1 is GTSNPN, CDR2 SVGIG (reference sequence). This CDR3 comprises 13 residues. V was pared by 2 bases and J by 7 bases, with 9 bases between. CDR3 region: CAWSFRDNSPLHF. CDR3 bases: TGTGCCTGGAGTTTCAGGGACAATTCACCCCTCCACTTT.

This chain uses TRBV19 with TRBJ2-7; the match to TRBD1 covers 9 bases. After removal of 4 bases from V and 2 bases from J, the junction contained 6 bases not matched to a gene. Germline loops: CDR1 LNHDA, CDR2 SQIVND (reference sequence). The CDR3 is 15 residues long. The CDR3 protein is CASSRRTGDPYEQYF. The DNA of the CDR3 is TGTGCCAGTAGTAGAAGGACAGGGGACCCCTACGAGCAGTACTTC.

This clone has just one count. The chain links TRBV5-1 to TRBJ1-1; D is unresolved. V lost 8 bases, J lost 5 bases, and 13 bases lay in between. Germline V gene data show CDR1 as SGHRS and CDR2 as YFSETQ. The CDR3 is 12 amino acids. CDR3 sequence reads: CASQERGTEAFF. The CDR3 nucleotides read TGCGCCAGTCAAGAGAGAGGGACTGAAGCTTTCTTT.

V is TRBV5-1 and J is TRBJ1-3; TRBD1 matches 7 bases. The junction had 10 bases not matched to a gene; V was cut back by 4 bases and J by 0 bases. This CDR3 is built from 17 residues. Germline CDR1 SGHRS, CDR2 YFSETQ. CDR3 region: CASSPWMDRHSGNTIYF. CDR3 coding DNA: TGCGCCAGCAGCCCTTGGATGGACAGGCACTCTGGAAACACCATATATTTT.

The chain employs TRBV9 and TRBJ2-7; 9 nucleotides align to TRBD1. This CDR3 is built from 14 residues. V shed 4 bases, J shed 3 bases, and the junction held 5 bases outside the gene matches. From germline, CDR1 is SGDLS and CDR2 YYNGEE. CDR3 residues: CASSLQGASYEQYF. DNA of the CDR3: TGTGCCAGCAGCCTACAGGGGGCCAGCTACGAGCAGTACTTC.

The CDR3 coding sequence is TGTGCCATCAGTGAGTCGGGAGCTAGTGAGCAGTTCTTC. Its translation: CAISESGASEQFF. This rearrangement joins TRBV10-3 to TRBJ2-1; a possible D gene is TRBD2 (5 bases). V was trimmed by 0 bases and J by 9 bases, leaving 9 bases between them. The CDR3 has 13 amino acids. Germline V gene sequence: CDR1 ENHRY, CDR2 SYGVKD.

The rearrangement joins TRBV7-9 to TRBJ2-7, with D tentatively TRBD2 (6 bases). The germline CDR1 and CDR2 sequences are SEHNR and FQNEAQ (reference sequence). Trimming took 0 bases from V and 5 from J, leaving 14 bases between them. The CDR3 runs 15 residues. The CDR3 DNA reads as TGTGCCAGCAGCTTAGCGAGGGGACTGGCGGACGAGCAGTACTTC. The encoded protein is CASSLARGLADEQYF.

The chain recombines TRBV30 with TRBJ1-1; D unresolved. From germline, CDR1 is GTSNPN and CDR2 SVGIG (reference sequence). The germline V and J ends were trimmed by 2 bases and 7 bases, with 8 bases remaining between them. The CDR3 is 11 residues long. Here the CDR3 reads CAWSLYSEAFF. In nucleotides, the CDR3 is TGTGCCTGGAGTTTGTACAGTGAAGCTTTCTTT.

The rearrangement links TRBV7-3 to TRBJ2-2; D unclear. V dropped 1 base and J dropped 1 base, with 4 bases sitting between them. The CDR3 is 14 residues long. Germline CDR1 reads SGHTA; CDR2 reads FQGTGA. CDR3 in DNA: TGTGCCAGCAGCTTAAGCGGGAACACCGGGGAGCTGTTTTTT. This translates into CASSLSGNTGELFF.

Points on this clone: Germline and junction disagree at one end, which may indicate a read error. The chain is built from TRBV29-1 and TRBJ2-2; D remains unclear. This CDR3 region has 13 residues. Germline values: CDR1 SQVTM, CDR2 ANQGSEA. This CDR3 reads CSVEAANTGELFF. The CDR3 region has the DNA TGCAGCGTTGAAGCGGCGAATACCGGGGAGCTGTTTTTT.

This clone was seen a single time. The chain uses TRBV5-6 and TRBJ1-2, with TRBD1 identical over 8 bases. Germline loops: CDR1 SGHDT, CDR2 YYEEEE. The CDR3 loop spans 16 amino acids. V was pared by 3 bases and J by 7 bases, with 14 bases of the junction left unmatched. CDR3 sequence (DNA): TGTGCCAGCAGCTATCCCGGGACAGGAGGTTCGGTTGGCTACACCTTC. It codes for CASSYPGTGGSVGYTF.

The rearrangement uses TRBV19 and TRBJ1-5; possible D gene TRBD1, 5 bases. Trimming took off 1 base at V and 4 bases at J, with 14 bases between the two ends. Germline lookup yields CDR1 LNHDA and CDR2 SQIVND (reference sequence). The CDR3 has 16 residues. This chain's CDR3 is CASSIGRGSQNQPQHF. The CDR3 coding sequence is TGTGCCAGTAGTATAGGCCGGGGCTCCCAAAATCAGCCCCAGCATTTT.